Sequencing of this T cell receptor (beta chain) was carried out in a study of cytomegalovirus exposure and HLA in healthy donors. 60 Vbeta and 13 Jbeta primers were used in PCR. Only in-frame clones appear in the TCRdb table, and some are missing; sequencing was by immunoSEQ multiplex PCR. The sample holds under 100,000 clones, nearly 70% seen once. Per the germline V gene, CDR1 is LNHDA and CDR2 is SQIVND (reference sequence). V lost 5 bases to trimming and J lost 8 bases, with 18 bases between them. The CDR3 consists of 15 residues. This clonotype was sampled from a woman aged 45-65 years in good health and CMV-seropositive. The sequenced sample consisted of PBMCs. This chain joins TRBV19 and TRBJ1-4; no definite D call. Here the CDR3 reads CASSVVGVQTEKLFF. The DNA for the CDR3 is TGTGCCAGTAGTGTGGTGGGAGTCCAAACGGAAAAACTGTTTTTT.